The rows below give T cell receptor beta chains drawn from one sample of a study of cytomegalovirus exposure and HLA in healthy donors. Clones were read by immunoSEQ multiplex PCR, and TCRdb kept only the in-frame ones, dropping some. The table lists over 200,000 clones, about three quarters of them singletons. The source material was PBMCs. These receptors all stem from a woman in her sixties in good health and CMV-seropositive. Each CDR3 is given with its conserved first and last residue. Fields, in order: V gene, J gene, CDR3 protein.

V: TRBV7-8; J: TRBJ1-1; CDR3: CASTPGEDTEAFF
V: TRBV4-1; J: TRBJ2-7; CDR3: CASSQPREGLYEQYF
V: TRBV7-2; J: TRBJ2-7; CDR3: CASSQGQGTDEQYF
V: TRBV6-5; J: TRBJ1-2; CDR3: CASSYLRTGGGYGYTF
V: TRBV2; J: TRBJ2-1; CDR3: CASRRTVNEQFF
V: TRBV18; J: TRBJ2-3; CDR3: CASSPPSGHSQGDTQYF
V: TRBV4-3; J: TRBJ1-3; CDR3: CASSQGRGAGNTIYF
V: TRBV9; J: TRBJ1-1; CDR3: CASSVQMNTEAFF
V: TRBV5-1; J: TRBJ2-5; CDR3: CASSSTGTGGEETQYF
V: TRBV29-1; J: TRBJ1-1; CDR3: CSVLRQSNTEAFF
V: TRBV12-5; J: TRBJ2-5; CDR3: CASGLEQGAQYF
V: TRBV5-7; J: TRBJ2-2; CDR3: CASSLPDRGNTGELFF
V: TRBV5-1; J: TRBJ2-3; CDR3: CASSLVGSTDTQYF